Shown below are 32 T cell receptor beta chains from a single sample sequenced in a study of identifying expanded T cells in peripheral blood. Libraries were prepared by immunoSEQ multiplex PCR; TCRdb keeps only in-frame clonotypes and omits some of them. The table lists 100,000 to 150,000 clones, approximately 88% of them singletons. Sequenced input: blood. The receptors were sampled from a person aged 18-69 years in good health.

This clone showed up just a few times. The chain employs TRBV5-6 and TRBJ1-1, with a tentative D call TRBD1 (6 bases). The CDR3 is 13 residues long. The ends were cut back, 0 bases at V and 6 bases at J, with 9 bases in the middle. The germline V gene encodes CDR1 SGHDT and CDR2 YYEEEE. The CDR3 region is CASSLGQAAEAFF. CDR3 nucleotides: TGTGCCAGCAGCTTGGGACAGGCGGCTGAAGCTTTCTTT.

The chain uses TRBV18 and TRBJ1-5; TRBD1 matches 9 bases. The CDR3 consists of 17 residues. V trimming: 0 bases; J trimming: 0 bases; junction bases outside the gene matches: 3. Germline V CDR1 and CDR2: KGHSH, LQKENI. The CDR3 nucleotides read TGTGCCAGCTCACCACCCGGGACAGGGTATAGCAATCAGCCCCAGCATTTT. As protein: CASSPPGTGYSNQPQHF.

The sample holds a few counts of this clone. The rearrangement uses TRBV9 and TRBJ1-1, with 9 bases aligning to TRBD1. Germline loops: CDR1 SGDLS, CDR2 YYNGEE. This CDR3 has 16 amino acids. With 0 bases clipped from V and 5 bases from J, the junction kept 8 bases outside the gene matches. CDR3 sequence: CASSVDDGTGMTEAFF. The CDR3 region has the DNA TGTGCCAGCAGCGTAGACGACGGGACAGGGATGACTGAAGCTTTCTTT.

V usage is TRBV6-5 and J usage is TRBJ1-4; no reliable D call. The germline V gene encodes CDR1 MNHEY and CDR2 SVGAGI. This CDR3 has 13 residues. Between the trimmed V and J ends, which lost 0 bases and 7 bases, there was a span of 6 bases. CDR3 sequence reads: CASSYSRVEKLFF. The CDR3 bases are TGTGCCAGCAGTTACTCACGCGTTGAAAAACTGTTTTTT.

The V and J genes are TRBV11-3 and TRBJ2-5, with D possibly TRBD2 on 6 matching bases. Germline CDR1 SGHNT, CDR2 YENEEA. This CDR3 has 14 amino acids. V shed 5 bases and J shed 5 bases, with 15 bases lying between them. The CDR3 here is CASSAGWAGETQYF. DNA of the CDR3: TGTGCCAGCAGCGCAGGGTGGGCGGGGGAGACCCAGTACTTC.

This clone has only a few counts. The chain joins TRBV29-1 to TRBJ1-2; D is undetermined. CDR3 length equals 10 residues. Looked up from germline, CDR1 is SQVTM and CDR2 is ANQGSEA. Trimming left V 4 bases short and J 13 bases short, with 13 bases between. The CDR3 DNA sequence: TGCAGCGTTGGCTCACCCGGCACCACCTTC. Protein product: CSVGSPGTTF.

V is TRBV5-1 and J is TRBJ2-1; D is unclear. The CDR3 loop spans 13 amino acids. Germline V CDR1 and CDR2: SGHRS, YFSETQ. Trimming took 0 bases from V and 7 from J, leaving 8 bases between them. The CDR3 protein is CASSLEGFNEQFF. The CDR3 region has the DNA TGCGCCAGCAGCTTGGAAGGGTTTAATGAGCAGTTCTTC. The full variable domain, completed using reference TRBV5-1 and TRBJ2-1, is KAGVTQTPRYLIKTRGQQVTLSCSPISGHRSVSWYQQTPGQGLQFLFEYFSETQRNKGNFPGRFSGRQFSNSRSEMNVSTLELGDSALYLCASSLEGFNEQFFGPGTRLTVL.

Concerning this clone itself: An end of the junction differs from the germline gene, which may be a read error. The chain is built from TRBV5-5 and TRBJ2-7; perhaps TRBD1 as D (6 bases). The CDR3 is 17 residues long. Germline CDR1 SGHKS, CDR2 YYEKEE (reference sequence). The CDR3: CASSQDYRTDYTYEQYF. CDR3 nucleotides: TGCGCCAGCAGCCAAGATTATAGGACAGATTATACCTACGAGCAGTACTTC.

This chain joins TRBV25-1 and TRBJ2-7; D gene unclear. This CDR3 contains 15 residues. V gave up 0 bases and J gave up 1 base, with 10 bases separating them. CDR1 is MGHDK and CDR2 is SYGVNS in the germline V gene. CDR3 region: CASSEYGSESYEQYF. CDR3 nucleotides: TGTGCCAGCAGTGAATATGGTTCGGAATCCTACGAGCAGTACTTC.

CDR3 region: CASSSLVADGYTF. The CDR3 DNA is TGTGCCAGCAGCTCCCTGGTTGCGGACGGCTACACCTTC. The chain is built from TRBV5-4 and TRBJ1-2, with no clear D. Trimming took off 3 bases at V and 8 bases at J, with 14 bases between the two ends. Germline assignment: CDR1 SGHNT and CDR2 YYREEE (reference sequence). The CDR3 length is 13 residues.

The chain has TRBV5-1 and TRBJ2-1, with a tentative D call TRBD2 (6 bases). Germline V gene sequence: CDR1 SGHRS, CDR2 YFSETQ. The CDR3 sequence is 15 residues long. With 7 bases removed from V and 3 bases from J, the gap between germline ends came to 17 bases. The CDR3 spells CASAPSEGDYNEQFF. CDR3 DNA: TGCGCCAGCGCCCCGTCGGAGGGTGACTACAATGAGCAGTTCTTC.

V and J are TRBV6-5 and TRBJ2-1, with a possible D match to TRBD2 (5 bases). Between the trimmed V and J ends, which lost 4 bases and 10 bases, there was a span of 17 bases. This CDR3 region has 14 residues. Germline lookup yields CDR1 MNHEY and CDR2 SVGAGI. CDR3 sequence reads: CASSWTVSDHEQFF. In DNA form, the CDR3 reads TGTGCCAGCAGTTGGACTGTGAGTGATCACGAGCAGTTCTTC.

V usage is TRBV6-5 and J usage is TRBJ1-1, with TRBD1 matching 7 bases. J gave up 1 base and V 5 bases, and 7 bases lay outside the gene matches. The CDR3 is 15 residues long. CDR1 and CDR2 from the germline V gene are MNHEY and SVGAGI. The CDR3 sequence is CASSRTGLSNTEAFF. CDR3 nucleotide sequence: TGTGCCAGCAGTAGGACAGGTTTGTCGAACACTGAAGCTTTCTTT.

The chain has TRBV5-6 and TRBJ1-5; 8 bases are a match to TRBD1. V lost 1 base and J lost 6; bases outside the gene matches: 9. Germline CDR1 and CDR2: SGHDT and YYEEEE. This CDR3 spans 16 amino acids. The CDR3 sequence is CASSLRTGWLGQPQHF. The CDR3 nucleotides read TGTGCCAGCAGCTTGCGGACAGGGTGGTTGGGTCAGCCCCAGCATTTT.

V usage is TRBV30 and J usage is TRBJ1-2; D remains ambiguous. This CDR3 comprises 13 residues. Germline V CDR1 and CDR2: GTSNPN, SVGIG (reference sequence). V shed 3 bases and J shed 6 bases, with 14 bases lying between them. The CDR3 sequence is CAWRGRVGDGYTF. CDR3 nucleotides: TGTGCCTGGAGAGGGAGGGTGGGTGATGGCTACACCTTC.

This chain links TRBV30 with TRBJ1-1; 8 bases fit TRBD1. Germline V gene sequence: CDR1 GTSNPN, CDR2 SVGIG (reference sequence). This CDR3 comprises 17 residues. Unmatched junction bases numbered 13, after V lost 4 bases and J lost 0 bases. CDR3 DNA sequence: TGTGCCTGGATACCGCATGCCAGGGGGCGTTTGAACACTGAAGCTTTCTTT. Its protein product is CAWIPHARGRLNTEAFF.

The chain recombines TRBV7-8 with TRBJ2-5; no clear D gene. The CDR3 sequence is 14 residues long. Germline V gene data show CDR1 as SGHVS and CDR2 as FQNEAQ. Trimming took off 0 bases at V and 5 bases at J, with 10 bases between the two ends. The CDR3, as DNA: TGTGCCAGCAGCTTAGCGCGCACGAGGGAGACCCAGTACTTC. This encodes CASSLARTRETQYF.

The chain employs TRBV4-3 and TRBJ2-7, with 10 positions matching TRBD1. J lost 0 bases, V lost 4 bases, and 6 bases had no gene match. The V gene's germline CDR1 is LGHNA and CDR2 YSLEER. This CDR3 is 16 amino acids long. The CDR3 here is CASSLHRDRGSYEQYF. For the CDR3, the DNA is TGCGCCAGCAGCCTTCACCGGGACAGGGGCTCCTACGAGCAGTACTTC.

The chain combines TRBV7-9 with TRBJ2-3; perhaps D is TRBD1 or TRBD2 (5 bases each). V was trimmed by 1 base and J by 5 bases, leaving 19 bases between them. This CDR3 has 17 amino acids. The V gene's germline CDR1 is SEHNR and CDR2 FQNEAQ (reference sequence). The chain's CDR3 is CASSLDSWGRAVDTQYF. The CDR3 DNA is TGTGCCAGCAGCTTAGATTCATGGGGACGGGCCGTAGATACGCAGTATTTT.

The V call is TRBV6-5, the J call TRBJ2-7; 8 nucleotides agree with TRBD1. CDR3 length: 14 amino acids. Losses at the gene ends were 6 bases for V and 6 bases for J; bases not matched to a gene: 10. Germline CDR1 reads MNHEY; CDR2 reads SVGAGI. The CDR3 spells CASRPGQVPGEQYF. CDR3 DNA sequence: TGTGCCAGCAGACCGGGACAGGTACCTGGCGAGCAGTACTTC.

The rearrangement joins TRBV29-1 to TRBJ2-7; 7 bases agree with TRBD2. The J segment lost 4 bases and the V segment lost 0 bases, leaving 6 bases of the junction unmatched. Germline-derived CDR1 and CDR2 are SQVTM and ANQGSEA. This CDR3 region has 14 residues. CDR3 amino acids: CSVEDLRGRYEQYF. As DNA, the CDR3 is TGCAGCGTTGAAGATCTGCGGGGGAGATACGAGCAGTACTTC.

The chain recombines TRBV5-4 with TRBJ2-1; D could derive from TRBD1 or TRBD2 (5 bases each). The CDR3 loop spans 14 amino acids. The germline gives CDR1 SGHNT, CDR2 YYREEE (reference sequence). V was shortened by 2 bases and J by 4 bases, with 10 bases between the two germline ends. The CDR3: CASSLDWGYNEQFF. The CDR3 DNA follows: TGTGCCAGCAGCTTAGACTGGGGGTACAATGAGCAGTTCTTC.

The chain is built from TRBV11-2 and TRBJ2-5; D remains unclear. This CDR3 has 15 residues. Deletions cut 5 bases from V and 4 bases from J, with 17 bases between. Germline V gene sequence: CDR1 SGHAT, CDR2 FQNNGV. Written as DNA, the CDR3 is TGTGCCAGCAGCCCGACTGGCGGATCGGGAGAGACCCAGTACTTC. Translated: CASSPTGGSGETQYF.

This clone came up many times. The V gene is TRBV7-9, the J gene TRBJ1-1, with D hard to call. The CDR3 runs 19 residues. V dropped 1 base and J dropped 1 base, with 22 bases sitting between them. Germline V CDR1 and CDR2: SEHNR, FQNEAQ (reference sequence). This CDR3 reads CASSLDSLWVRWENTEAFF. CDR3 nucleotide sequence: TGTGCCAGCAGCTTAGATTCTCTGTGGGTCAGGTGGGAGAACACTGAAGCTTTCTTT.

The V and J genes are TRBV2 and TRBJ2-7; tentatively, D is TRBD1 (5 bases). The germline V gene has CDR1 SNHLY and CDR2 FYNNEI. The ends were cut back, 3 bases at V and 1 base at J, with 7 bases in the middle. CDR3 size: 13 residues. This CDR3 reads CASSEGQSYEQYF. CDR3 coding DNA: TGTGCCAGCAGTGAGGGGCAGTCCTACGAGCAGTACTTC.

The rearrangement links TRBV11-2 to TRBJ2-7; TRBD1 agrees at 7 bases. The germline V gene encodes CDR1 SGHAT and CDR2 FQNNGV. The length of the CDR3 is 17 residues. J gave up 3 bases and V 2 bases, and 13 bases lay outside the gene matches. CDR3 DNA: TGTGCCAGCAGCTTAAATAGGTGGGGACAGCCCAGCTACGAGCAGTACTTC. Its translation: CASSLNRWGQPSYEQYF. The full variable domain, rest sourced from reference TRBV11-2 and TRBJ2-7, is EAGVAQSPRYKIIEKRQSVAFWCNPISGHATLYWYQQILGQGPKLLIQFQNNGVVDDSQLPKDRFSAERLKGVDSTLKIQPAKLEDSAVYLCASSLNRWGQPSYEQYFGPGTRLTVT.

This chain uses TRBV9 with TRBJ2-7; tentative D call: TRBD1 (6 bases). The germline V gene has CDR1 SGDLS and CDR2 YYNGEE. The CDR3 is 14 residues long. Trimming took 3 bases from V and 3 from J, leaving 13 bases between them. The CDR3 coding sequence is TGTGCCAGCAGCGAAACGGACAGAATCTACGAGCAGTACTTC. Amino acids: CASSETDRIYEQYF.

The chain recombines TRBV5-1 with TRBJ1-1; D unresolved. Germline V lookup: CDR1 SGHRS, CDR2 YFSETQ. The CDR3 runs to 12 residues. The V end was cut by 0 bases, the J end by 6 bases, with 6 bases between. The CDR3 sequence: CASSLGFSEAFF. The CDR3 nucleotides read TGCGCCAGCAGCTTGGGTTTCTCTGAAGCTTTCTTT.

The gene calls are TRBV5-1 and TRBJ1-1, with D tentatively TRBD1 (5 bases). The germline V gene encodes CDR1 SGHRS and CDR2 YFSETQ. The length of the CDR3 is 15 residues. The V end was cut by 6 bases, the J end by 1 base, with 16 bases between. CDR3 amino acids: CASMQTATANTEAFF. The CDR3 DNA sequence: TGCGCCAGCATGCAGACCGCGACAGCGAACACTGAAGCTTTCTTT. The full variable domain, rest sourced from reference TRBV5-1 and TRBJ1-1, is KAGVTQTPRYLIKTRGQQVTLSCSPISGHRSVSWYQQTPGQGLQFLFEYFSETQRNKGNFPGRFSGRQFSNSRSEMNVSTLELGDSALYLCASMQTATANTEAFFGQGTRLTVV.

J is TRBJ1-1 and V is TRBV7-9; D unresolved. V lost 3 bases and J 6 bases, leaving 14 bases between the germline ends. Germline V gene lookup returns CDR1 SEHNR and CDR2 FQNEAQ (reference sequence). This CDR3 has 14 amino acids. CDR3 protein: CASSFEGVLAEAFF. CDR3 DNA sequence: TGTGCCAGCAGCTTCGAGGGAGTTTTGGCTGAAGCTTTCTTT.

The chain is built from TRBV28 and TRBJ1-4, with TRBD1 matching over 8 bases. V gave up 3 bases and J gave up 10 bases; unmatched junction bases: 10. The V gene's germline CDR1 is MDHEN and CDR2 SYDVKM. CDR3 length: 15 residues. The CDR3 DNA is TGTGCCAGCAGTTTGAGGACAGGGCGGTATGCAAAACTGTTTTTT. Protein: CASSLRTGRYAKLFF.

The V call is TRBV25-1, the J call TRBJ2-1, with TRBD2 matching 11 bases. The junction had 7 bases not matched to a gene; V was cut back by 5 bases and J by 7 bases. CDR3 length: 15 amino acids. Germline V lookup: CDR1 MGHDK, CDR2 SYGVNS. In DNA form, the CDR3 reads TGTGCCAGCAGTAATAGCGGGGGGGGTTTTAATGAGCAGTTCTTC. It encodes CASSNSGGGFNEQFF.